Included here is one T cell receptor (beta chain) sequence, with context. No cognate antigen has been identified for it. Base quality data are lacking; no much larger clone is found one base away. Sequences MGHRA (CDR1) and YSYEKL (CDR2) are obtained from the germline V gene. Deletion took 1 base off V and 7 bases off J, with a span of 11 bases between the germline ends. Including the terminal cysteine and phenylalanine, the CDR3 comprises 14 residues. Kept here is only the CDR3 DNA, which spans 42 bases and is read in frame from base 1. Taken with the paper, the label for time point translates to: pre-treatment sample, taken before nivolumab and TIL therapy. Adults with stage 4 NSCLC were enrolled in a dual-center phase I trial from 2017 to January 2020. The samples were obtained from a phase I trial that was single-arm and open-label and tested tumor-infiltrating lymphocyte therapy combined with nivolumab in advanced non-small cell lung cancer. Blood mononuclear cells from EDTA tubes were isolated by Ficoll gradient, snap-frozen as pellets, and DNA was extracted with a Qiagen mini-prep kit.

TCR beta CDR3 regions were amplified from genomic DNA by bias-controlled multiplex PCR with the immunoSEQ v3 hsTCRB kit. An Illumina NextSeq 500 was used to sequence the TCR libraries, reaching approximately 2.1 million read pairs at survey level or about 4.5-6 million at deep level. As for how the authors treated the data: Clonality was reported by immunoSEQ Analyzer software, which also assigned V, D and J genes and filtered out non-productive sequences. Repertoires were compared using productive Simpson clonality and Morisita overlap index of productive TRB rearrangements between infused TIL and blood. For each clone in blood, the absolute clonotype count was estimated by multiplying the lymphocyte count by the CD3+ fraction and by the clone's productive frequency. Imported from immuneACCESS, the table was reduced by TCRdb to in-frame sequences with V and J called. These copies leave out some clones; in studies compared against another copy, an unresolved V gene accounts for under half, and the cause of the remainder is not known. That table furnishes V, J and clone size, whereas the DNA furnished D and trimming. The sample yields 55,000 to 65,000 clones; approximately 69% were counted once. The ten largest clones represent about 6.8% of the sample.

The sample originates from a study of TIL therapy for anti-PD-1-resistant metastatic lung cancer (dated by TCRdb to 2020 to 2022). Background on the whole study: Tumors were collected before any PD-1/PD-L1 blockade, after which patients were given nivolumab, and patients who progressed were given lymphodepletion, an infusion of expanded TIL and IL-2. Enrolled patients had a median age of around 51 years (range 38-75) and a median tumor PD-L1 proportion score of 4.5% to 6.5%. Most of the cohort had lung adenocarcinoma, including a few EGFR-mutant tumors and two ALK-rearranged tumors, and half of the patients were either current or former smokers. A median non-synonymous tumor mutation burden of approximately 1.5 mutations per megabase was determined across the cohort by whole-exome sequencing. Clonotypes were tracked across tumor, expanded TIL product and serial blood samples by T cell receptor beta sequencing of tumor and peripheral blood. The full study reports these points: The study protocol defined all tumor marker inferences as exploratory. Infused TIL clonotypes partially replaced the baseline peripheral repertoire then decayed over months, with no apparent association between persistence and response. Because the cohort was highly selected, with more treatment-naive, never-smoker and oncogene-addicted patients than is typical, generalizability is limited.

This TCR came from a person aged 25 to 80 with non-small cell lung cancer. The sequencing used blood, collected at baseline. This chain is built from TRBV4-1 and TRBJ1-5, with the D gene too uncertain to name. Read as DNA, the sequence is TGCGCCAGCAGCCAAGTTTACCGGGGACAGCCCCAGCATTTT. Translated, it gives CASSQVYRGQPQHF.